Described below is a single T cell receptor (beta chain) sequence and its context. The J segment lost 4 bases and the V segment lost 5 bases, leaving 8 bases of the junction unmatched. This CDR3 spans 14 amino acids. The V gene's germline CDR1 is MNHEY and CDR2 SVGAGI. The data were taken from a study of cytotoxic CD8 clonotypes in ibrutinib-treated CLL. Data came from immunoSEQ multiplex PCR; TCRdb stores just in-frame clones and leaves some out. This sample has about 130,000 clones, with around 80% found just once. The sequenced sample was PBMCs, obtained after 24 months of ibrutinib treatment. The receptor was derived from a human donor with chronic lymphocytic leukemia. The V and J genes are TRBV6-5 and TRBJ2-7; 7 bases align to TRBD1. The CDR3 protein is CASSPGTAVYEQYF. CDR3 in DNA: TGTGCCAGCAGTCCCGGGACAGCAGTTTACGAGCAGTACTTC.